This is a list of T cell receptor beta chains from one sample in a study of CD8 T cells in ankylosing spondylitis. TCRdb reprocessed the 5' RACE reads with MiXCR, giving one entry per CDR3 protein. The data hold 250,000 or so distinct CDR3 sequences, with under 30% observed a single time. Sequenced: blood, either unsorted or a sorted T cell fraction (not recorded which). These receptor sequences come from a male donor with ankylosing spondylitis or in good health (not recorded which). Each CDR3 is given with its conserved first and last residue. The order of the fields is D gene, J gene, V gene, clone size, CDR3 protein, CDR3 DNA. D genes are given only for firm matches. Clone sizes are given selectively: once, few, many, or a class where the clone is expanded.

D: TRBD1
J: TRBJ2-7
V: TRBV7-2
size: many
CDR3: CASSLQGTNVHSYEQYF
DNA: TGTGCCAGCAGTCTACAGGGGACCAACGTCCACTCCTACGAGCAGTACTTC

D: .
J: TRBJ2-1
V: TRBV10-3
size: few
CDR3: CAISVGDEQFF
DNA: TGTGCCATCAGTGTAGGAGATGAGCAGTTCTTC

D: .
J: TRBJ2-1
V: TRBV12-3/TRBV12-4
size: many
CDR3: CASSLAQGEYNEQFF
DNA: TGTGCCAGCAGTTTAGCCCAGGGCGAGTACAATGAGCAGTTCTTC

D: .
J: TRBJ2-5
V: TRBV20-1
size: many
CDR3: CSAYVGTQYF
DNA: TGCAGTGCCTACGTTGGGACCCAGTACTTC

D: .
J: TRBJ1-3
V: TRBV12-3/TRBV12-4
size: .
CDR3: CASSGQGGNTIYF
DNA: TGTGCCAGCAGTGGGCAGGGCGGAAACACCATATATTTT

D: .
J: TRBJ1-2
V: TRBV10-3
size: few
CDR3: CAISESETGRLGYGYTF
DNA: TGTGCCATCAGTGAGTCGGAGACAGGTCGCTTGGGCTATGGCTACACCTTC

D: .
J: TRBJ2-2
V: TRBV5-1
size: many
CDR3: CASSTTYPPGELFF
DNA: TGCGCCAGCAGCACGACATATCCCCCCGGGGAGCTGTTTTTT

D: TRBD1
J: TRBJ1-6
V: TRBV24-1
size: many
CDR3: CATSRPGQAKWNSPLHF
DNA: TGTGCCACCAGCCGCCCCGGACAGGCCAAGTGGAATTCACCCCTCCACTTT

D: .
J: TRBJ2-5
V: TRBV5-1
size: many
CDR3: CASSWQETQYF
DNA: TGCGCCAGCAGCTGGCAAGAGACCCAGTACTTC

D: .
J: TRBJ1-4
V: TRBV20-1
size: few
CDR3: CSASALSEKLFF
DNA: TGCAGTGCTAGTGCTCTGAGTGAAAAACTGTTTTTT

D: TRBD2
J: TRBJ2-7
V: TRBV2
size: many
CDR3: CASSERGGYRDEQYF
DNA: TGTGCCAGCAGTGAACGCGGGGGGTATAGAGACGAGCAGTACTTC

D: TRBD2
J: TRBJ2-5
V: TRBV11-2
size: many
CDR3: CASSLGGLAGGRGETQYF
DNA: TGTGCCAGCAGCTTAGGGGGACTAGCGGGGGGAAGGGGGGAGACCCAGTACTTC

D: TRBD1
J: TRBJ2-7
V: TRBV6-1
size: many
CDR3: CASRDRGRNHEQYF
DNA: TGTGCCAGCAGGGACAGGGGACGAAACCACGAGCAGTACTTC

D: TRBD1
J: TRBJ2-7
V: TRBV9
size: few
CDR3: CASSDLGDRGVRQYF
DNA: TGTGCCAGCAGCGATCTCGGGGACAGGGGGGTAAGGCAGTACTTC

D: .
J: TRBJ2-2
V: TRBV20-1
size: few
CDR3: CSARILGRGNTGELFF
DNA: TGCAGTGCTCGTATTCTGGGCAGGGGAAACACCGGGGAGCTGTTTTTT

D: .
J: TRBJ1-4
V: TRBV12-3/TRBV12-4
size: many
CDR3: CASSYRTTNEKLFF
DNA: TGTGCCAGCAGCTACAGGACAACTAATGAAAAACTGTTTTTT

D: TRBD1
J: TRBJ2-3
V: TRBV7-3
size: few
CDR3: CASSLNRGADTQYF
DNA: TGTGCCAGCAGCTTAAACAGGGGAGCAGATACGCAGTATTTT

D: TRBD1
J: TRBJ1-1
V: TRBV5-1
size: many
CDR3: CASRALKGAVNTEAFF
DNA: TGCGCCAGCAGAGCCCTTAAGGGGGCAGTTAATACTGAAGCTTTCTTT

D: .
J: TRBJ2-1
V: TRBV20-1
size: few
CDR3: CSVKSGGSESYNEQFF
DNA: TGCAGTGTTAAGAGTGGGGGGAGCGAATCCTACAATGAGCAGTTCTTC

D: TRBD2
J: TRBJ2-1
V: TRBV20-1
size: few
CDR3: CSVGKAGPSYNEQFF
DNA: TGCAGTGTTGGTAAAGCGGGACCATCCTACAATGAGCAGTTCTTC

D: TRBD2
J: TRBJ2-3
V: TRBV29-1
size: few
CDR3: CSVANLAGGRTDTQYF
DNA: TGCAGCGTTGCAAACTTAGCGGGGGGCCGCACAGATACGCAGTATTTT

D: .
J: TRBJ2-7
V: TRBV28
size: .
CDR3: CASSSRTAYSSYEQYF
DNA: TGTGCCAGCAGTTCGCGGACCGCTTATTCTTCCTACGAGCAGTACTTC